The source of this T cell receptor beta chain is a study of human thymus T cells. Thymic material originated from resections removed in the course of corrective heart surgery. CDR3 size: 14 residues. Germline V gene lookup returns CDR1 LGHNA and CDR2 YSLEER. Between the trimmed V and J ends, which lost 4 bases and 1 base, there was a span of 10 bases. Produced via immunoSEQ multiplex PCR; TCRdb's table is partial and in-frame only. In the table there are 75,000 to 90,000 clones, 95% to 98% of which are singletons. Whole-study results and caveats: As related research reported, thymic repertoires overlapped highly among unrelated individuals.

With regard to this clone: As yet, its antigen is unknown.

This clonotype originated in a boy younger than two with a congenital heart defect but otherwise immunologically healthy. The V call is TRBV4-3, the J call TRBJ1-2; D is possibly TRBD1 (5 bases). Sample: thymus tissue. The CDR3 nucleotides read TGCGCCAGCAGCCCCCCTGGGGGTAACTATGGCTACACCTTC. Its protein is CASSPPGGNYGYTF.